This T cell receptor (beta chain) was identified during a study of T-cell memory formation after mild COVID-19. Study-level findings and limits: Researchers found some responding clones in pre-infection memory, a sign that cross-reactive memory joined. The CD4+ clones that contracted clustered mainly within CM and EM, and the CD8+ clones concentrated in EMRA. Among clones contracting day 15 to 85, CD4/CD8 was balanced, whereas later expanders leaned CD4+.

The TCR alpha and TCR beta cDNA libraries, bearing sample barcodes and UMIs, were generated by 5'RACE using constant-segment primers. Using its own MiXCR run on the 5' RACE reads, TCRdb lists one record per CDR3 protein. Of approximately 400,000 distinct CDR3 sequences in the sample, approximately 24% are singletons; the top ten hold about 10%. Germline V gene lookup returns CDR1 MNHNS and CDR2 SASEGT. This CDR3 contains 16 residues. With 4 bases removed from V and 6 bases from J, the gap between germline ends came to 21 bases. Of note for this clonotype: Its antigen is not known.

The clonotype comes from an adult woman who had mild COVID-19 (a few samples of this study predate the infection). Cell type and time point are not known. Sequencing used PBMCs or a T cell subset sorted from them (not recorded which). The V call is TRBV6-1, the J call TRBJ1-2, with a tentative D call TRBD1 (5 bases). The CDR3 DNA is TGTGCCAGCAGTGCATACTACGGCCCCGGGGGGGATGGCTACACCTTC. Amino acids: CASSAYYGPGGDGYTF.